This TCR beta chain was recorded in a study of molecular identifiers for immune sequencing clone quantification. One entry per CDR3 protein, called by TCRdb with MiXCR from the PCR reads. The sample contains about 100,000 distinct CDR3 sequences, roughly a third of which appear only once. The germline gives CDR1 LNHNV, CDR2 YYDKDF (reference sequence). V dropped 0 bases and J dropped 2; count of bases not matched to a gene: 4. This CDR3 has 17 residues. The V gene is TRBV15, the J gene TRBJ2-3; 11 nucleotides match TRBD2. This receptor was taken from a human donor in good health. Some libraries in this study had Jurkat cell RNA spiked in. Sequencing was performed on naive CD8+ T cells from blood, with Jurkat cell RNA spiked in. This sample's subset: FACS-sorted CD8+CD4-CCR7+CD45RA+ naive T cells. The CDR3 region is CATSRDTSGGITDTQYF. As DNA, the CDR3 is TGTGCCACCAGCAGAGATACTAGCGGGGGTATCACAGATACGCAGTATTTT. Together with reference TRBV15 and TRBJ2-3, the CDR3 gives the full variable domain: DAMVIQNPRYQVTQFGKPVTLSCSQTLNHNVMYWYQQKSSQAPKLLFHYYDKDFNNEADTPDNFQSRRPNTSFCFLDIRSPGLGDTAMYLCATSRDTSGGITDTQYFGPGTRLTVL.